This TCR beta chain was captured in a study of T-cell reconstitution after alpha-beta-depleted transplantation in children. A library of TCRbeta sequences, prepared with unique molecular identifiers, was generated. TCRdb analysed the PCR reads with MiXCR anew, one entry per CDR3 protein. The sample has approximately 400,000 distinct CDR3 sequences, about a tenth seen once. Between the trimmed V and J ends, which lost 4 bases and 2 bases, there was a span of 10 bases. Germline CDR1 and CDR2: SGHRS and YFSETQ. The CDR3 sequence is 14 residues long. The receptor was derived from a human donor who donated a stem cell graft to a child with acute myeloid leukemia. The chain employs TRBV5-1 and TRBJ1-5; D is undetermined. Material: PBMCs from the stem cell graft donor, obtained from the stem cell graft. CDR3 region: CASSPVAGNQPQHF. The DNA for the CDR3 is TGCGCCAGCAGCCCGGTTGCAGGCAATCAGCCCCAGCATTTT. The full variable domain, in which reference TRBV5-1 and TRBJ1-5 provide the parts outside the CDR3, is KAGVTQTPRYLIKTRGQQVTLSCSPISGHRSVSWYQQTPGQGLQFLFEYFSETQRNKGNFPGRFSGRQFSNSRSEMNVSTLELGDSALYLCASSPVAGNQPQHFGDGTRLSIL.